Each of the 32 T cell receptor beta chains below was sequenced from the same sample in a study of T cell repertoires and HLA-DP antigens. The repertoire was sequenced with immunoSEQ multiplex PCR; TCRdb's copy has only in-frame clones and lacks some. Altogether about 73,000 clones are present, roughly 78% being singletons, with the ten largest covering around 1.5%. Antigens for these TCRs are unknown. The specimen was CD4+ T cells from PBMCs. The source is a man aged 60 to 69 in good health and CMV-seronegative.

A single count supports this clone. The CDR3 bases are TGTGCCAGCTCACCCGGGGATTCACCCCTCCACTTT. It yields the protein CASSPGDSPLHF. The rearrangement joins TRBV18 to TRBJ1-6; unclear D gene. The CDR3 covers 12 residues. The germline V and J ends were trimmed by 3 bases and 8 bases, with 5 bases remaining between them. From germline, CDR1 is KGHSH and CDR2 LQKENI.

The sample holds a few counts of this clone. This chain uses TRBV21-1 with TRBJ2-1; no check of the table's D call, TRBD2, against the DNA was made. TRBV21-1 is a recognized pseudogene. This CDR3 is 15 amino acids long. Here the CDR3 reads CASSSGTPIYNEQFF. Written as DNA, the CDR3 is TGTGCCAGCAGCAGCGGGACTCCCATTTACAATGAGCAGTTCTTC.

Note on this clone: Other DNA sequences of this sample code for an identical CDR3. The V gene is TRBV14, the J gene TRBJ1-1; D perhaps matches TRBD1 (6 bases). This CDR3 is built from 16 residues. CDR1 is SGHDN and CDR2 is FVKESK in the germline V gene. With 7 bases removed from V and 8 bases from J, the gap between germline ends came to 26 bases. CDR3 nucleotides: TGTGCCAGCACCGATTTGGGGGGGCTCGACTGGACCGAAGCTTTCTTT. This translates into CASTDLGGLDWTEAFF.

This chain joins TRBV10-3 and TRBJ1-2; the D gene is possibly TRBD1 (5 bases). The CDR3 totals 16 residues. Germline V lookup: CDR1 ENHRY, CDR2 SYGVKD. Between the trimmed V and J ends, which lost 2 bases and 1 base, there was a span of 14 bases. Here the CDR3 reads CAISEDSGTFNYGYTF. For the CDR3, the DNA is TGTGCCATCAGTGAGGACAGTGGGACCTTTAACTATGGCTACACCTTC.

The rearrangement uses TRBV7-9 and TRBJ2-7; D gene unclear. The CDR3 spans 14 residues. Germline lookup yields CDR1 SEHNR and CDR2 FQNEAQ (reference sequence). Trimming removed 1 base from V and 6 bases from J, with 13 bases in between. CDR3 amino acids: CASSLGDRLGEQYF. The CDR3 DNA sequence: TGTGCCAGCAGCTTAGGAGACCGCTTGGGCGAGCAGTACTTC.

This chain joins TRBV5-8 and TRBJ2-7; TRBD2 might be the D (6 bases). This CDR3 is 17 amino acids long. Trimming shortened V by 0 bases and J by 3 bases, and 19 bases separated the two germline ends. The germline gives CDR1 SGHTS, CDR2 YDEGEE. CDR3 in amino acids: CASSLGGESGGFYEQYV. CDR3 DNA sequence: TGTGCCAGCAGCTTGGGGGGGGAATCAGGAGGTTTCTACGAGCAGTACGTC.

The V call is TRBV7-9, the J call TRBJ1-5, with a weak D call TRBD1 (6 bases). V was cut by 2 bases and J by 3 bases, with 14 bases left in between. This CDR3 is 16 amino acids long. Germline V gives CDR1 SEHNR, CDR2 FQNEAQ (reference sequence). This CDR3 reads CASSLYLTGHNQPQHF. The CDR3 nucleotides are TGTGCCAGCAGCTTATATTTGACAGGACACAATCAGCCCCAGCATTTT.

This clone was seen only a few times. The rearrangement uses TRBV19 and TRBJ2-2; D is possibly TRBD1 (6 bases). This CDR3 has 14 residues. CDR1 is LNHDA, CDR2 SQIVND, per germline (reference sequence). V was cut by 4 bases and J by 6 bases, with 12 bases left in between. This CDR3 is CASSTHGQSGELFF. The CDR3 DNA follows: TGTGCCAGTAGTACCCACGGACAGTCCGGGGAGCTGTTTTTT. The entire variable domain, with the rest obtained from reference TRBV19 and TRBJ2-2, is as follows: DGGITQSPKYLFRKEGQNVTLSCEQNLNHDAMYWYRQDPGQGLRLIYYSQIVNDFQKGDIAEGYSVSREKKESFPLTVTSAQKNPTAFYLCASSTHGQSGELFFGEGSRLTVL.

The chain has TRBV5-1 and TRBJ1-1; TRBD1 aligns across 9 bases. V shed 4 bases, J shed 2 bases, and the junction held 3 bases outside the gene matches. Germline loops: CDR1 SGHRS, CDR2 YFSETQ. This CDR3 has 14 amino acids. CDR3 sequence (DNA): TGCGCCAGCAGCCCGGACAGGGGAAACACTGAAGCTTTCTTT. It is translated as CASSPDRGNTEAFF.

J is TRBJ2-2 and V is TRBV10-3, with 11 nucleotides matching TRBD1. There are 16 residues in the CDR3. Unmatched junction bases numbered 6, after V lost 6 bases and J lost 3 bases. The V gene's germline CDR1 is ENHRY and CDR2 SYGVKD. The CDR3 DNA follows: TGTGCCATCAGATGGGGACAGGGGGGCGACACCGGGGAGCTGTTTTTT. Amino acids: CAIRWGQGGDTGELFF.

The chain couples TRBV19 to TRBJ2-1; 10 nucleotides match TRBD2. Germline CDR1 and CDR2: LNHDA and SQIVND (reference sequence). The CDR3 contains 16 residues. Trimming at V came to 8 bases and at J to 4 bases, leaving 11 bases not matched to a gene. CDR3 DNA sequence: TGTGCCAGTTCCTTCGGGGAGCGGGGGGGTTACAATGAGCAGTTCTTC. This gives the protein CASSFGERGGYNEQFF.

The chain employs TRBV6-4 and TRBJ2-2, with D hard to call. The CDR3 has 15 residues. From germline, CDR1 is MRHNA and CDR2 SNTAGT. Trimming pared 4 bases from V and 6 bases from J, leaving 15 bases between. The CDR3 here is CASSVSASIPGELFF. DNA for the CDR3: TGTGCCAGCAGTGTATCGGCTTCAATTCCCGGGGAGCTGTTTTTT.

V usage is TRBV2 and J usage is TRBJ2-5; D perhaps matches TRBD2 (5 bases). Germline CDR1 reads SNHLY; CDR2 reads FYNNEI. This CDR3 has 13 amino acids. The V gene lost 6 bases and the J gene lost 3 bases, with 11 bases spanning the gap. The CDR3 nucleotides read TGTGCCAGCAGCGGTAGCGCCAAAGAGACCCAGTACTTC. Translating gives CASSGSAKETQYF.

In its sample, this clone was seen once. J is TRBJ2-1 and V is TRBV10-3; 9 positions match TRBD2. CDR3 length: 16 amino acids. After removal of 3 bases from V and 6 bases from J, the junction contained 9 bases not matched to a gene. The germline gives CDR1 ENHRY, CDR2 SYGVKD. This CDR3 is CAISDLGAGGPNEQFF. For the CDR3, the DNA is TGTGCCATCAGTGACCTCGGAGCGGGGGGCCCCAATGAGCAGTTCTTC.

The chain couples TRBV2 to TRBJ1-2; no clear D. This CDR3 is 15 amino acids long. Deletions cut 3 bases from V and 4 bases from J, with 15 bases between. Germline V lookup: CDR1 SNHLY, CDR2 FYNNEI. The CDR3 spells CASSETLVVTYGYTF. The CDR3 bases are TGTGCCAGCAGTGAGACCCTAGTGGTTACCTATGGCTACACCTTC.

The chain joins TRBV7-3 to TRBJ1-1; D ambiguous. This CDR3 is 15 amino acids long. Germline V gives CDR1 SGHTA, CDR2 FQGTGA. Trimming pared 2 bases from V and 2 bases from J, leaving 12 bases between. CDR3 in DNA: TGTGCCAGCAGCTTAGACCCCGGGCCAAACACTGAAGCTTTCTTT. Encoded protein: CASSLDPGPNTEAFF.

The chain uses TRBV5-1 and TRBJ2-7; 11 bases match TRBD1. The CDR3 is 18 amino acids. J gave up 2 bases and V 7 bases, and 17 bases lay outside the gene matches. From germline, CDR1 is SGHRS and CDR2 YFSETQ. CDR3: CASRTGTGGVLATYEQYF. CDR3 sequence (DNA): TGCGCCAGCCGAACCGGGACAGGGGGGGTACTAGCGACCTACGAGCAGTACTTC.

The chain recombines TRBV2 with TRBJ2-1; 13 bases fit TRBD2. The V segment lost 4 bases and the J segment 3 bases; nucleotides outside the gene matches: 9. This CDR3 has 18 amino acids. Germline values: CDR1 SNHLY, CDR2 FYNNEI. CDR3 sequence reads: CASSGTRTSGSLYNEQFF. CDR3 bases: TGTGCCAGCAGTGGTACTCGGACTAGCGGGAGCCTCTACAATGAGCAGTTCTTC.

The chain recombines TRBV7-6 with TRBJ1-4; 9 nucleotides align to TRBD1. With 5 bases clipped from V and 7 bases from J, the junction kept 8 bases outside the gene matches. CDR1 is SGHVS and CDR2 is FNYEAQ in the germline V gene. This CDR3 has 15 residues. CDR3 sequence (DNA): TGTGCCAGCAGCCCGATCGGGACAGGGAGTGAAAAACTGTTTTTT. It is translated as CASSPIGTGSEKLFF.

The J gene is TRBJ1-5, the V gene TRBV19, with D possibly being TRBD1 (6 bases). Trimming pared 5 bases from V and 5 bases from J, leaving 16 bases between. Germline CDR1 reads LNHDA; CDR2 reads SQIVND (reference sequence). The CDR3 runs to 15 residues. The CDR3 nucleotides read TGTGCCAGTAGTTCCGGGGGCGCGGGGGATCAGCCCCAGCATTTT. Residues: CASSSGGAGDQPQHF.

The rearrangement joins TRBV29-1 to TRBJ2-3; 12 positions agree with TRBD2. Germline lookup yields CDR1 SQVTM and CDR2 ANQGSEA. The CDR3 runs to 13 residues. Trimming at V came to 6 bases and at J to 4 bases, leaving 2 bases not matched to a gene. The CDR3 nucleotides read TGCAGCGTGACTAGCGGGAGTGCAGATACGCAGTATTTT. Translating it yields CSVTSGSADTQYF.

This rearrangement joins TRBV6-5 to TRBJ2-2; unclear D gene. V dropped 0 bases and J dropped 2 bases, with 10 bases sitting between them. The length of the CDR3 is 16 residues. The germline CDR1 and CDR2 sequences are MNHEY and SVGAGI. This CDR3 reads CASSYSRSRNTGELFF. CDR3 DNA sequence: TGTGCCAGCAGTTACTCGAGGAGTAGAAACACCGGGGAGCTGTTTTTT.

This CDR3 is CASSDPGGQTQYF. CDR3 in DNA: TGTGCCAGCAGTGACCCCGGGGGACAGACCCAGTACTTC. The chain has TRBV6-4 and TRBJ2-5; the D gene is possibly TRBD2 (6 bases). Germline CDR1 MRHNA, CDR2 SNTAGT. The CDR3 is 13 amino acids. The V end was cut by 2 bases, the J end by 6 bases, with 10 bases between.

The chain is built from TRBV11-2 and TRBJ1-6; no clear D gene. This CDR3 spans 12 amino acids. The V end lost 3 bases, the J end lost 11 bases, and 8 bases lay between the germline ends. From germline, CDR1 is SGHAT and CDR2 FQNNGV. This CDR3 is CASSFGATPLHF. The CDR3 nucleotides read TGTGCCAGCAGCTTTGGCGCGACACCCCTCCACTTT.

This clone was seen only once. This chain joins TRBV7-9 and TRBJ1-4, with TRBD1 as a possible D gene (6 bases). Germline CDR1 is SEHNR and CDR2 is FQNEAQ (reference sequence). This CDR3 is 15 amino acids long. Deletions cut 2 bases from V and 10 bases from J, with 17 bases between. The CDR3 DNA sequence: TGTGCCAGCAGCTTAACGGGGGGCGTAAGGTCAAAACTGTTTTTT. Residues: CASSLTGGVRSKLFF.

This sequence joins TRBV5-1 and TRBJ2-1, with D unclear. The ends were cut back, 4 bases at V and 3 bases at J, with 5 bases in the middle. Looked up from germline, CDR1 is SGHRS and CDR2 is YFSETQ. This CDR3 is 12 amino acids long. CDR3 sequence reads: CASSPDYNEQFF. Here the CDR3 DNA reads TGCGCCAGCAGCCCAGACTACAATGAGCAGTTCTTC. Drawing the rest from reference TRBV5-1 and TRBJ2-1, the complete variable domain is KAGVTQTPRYLIKTRGQQVTLSCSPISGHRSVSWYQQTPGQGLQFLFEYFSETQRNKGNFPGRFSGRQFSNSRSEMNVSTLELGDSALYLCASSPDYNEQFFGPGTRLTVL.

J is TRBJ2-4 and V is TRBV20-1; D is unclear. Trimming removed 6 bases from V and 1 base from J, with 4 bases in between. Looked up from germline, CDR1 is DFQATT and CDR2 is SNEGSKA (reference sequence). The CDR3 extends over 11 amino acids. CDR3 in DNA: TGCAGTGCCATGGCCAAAAACATTCAGTACTTC. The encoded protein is CSAMAKNIQYF.

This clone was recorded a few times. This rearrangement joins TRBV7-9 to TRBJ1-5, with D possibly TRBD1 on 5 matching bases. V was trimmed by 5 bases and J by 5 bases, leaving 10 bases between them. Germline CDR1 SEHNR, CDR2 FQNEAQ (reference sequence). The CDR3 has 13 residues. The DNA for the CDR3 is TGTGCCAGCAGCGTGGGGGGGGATCAGCCCCAGCATTTT. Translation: CASSVGGDQPQHF.

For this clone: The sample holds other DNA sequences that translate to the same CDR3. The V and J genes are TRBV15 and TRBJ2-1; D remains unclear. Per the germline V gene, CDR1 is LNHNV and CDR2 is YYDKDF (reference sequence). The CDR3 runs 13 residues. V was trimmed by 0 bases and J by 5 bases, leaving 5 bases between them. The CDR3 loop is CATSRDSHNEQFF. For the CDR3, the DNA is TGTGCCACCAGCAGAGATAGCCACAATGAGCAGTTCTTC. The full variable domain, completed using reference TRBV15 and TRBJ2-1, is DAMVIQNPRYQVTQFGKPVTLSCSQTLNHNVMYWYQQKSSQAPKLLFHYYDKDFNNEADTPDNFQSRRPNTSFCFLDIRSPGLGDTAMYLCATSRDSHNEQFFGPGTRLTVL.

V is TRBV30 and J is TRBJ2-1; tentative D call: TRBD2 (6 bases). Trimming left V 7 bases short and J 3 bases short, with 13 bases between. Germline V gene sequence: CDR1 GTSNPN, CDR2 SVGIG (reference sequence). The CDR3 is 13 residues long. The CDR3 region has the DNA TGTGCCTCATTAGCGGCGGACTACAATGAGCAGTTCTTC. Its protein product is CASLAADYNEQFF. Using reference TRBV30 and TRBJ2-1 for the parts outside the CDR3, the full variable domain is SQTIHQWPATLVQPVGSPLSLECTVEGTSNPNLYWYRQAAGRGLQLLFYSVGIGQISSEVPQNLSASRPQDRQFILSSKKLLLSDSGFYLCASLAADYNEQFFGPGTRLTVL.

CDR3 in DNA: TGTGCCAGCTCACCACTTTTAGGCGGGTCTGATGAAAAACTGTTTTTT. It codes for CASSPLLGGSDEKLFF. The chain uses TRBV18 and TRBJ1-4; D call uncertain. The CDR3 is 16 residues long. Germline CDR1 reads KGHSH; CDR2 reads LQKENI. Between the trimmed V and J ends, which lost 1 base and 6 bases, there was a span of 15 bases.

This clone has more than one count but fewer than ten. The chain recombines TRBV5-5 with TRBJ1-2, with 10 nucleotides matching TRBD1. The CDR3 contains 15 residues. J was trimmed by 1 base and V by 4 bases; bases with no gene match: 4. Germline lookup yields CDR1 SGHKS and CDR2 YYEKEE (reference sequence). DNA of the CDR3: TGTGCCAGCAGCGGAGGACAGGGGGGTAACTATGGCTACACCTTC. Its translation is CASSGGQGGNYGYTF.